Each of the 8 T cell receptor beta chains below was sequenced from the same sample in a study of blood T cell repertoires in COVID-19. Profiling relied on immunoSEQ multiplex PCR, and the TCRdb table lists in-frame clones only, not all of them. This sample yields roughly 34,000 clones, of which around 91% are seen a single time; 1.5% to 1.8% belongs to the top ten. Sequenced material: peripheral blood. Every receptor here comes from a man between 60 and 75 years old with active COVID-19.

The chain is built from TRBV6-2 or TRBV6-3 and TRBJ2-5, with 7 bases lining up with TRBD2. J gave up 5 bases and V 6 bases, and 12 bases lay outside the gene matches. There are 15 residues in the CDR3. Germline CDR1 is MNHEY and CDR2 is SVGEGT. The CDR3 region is CASSQRGWAEETQYF. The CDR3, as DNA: TGTGCCAGCAGCCAGCGGGGTTGGGCAGAGGAGACCCAGTACTTC.

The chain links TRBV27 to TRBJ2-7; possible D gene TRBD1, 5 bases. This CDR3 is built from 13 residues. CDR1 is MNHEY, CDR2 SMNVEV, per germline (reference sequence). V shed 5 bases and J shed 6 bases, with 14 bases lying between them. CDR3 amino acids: CASSPWVGAEQYF. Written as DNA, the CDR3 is TGTGCCAGCAGTCCTTGGGTAGGGGCCGAGCAGTACTTC.

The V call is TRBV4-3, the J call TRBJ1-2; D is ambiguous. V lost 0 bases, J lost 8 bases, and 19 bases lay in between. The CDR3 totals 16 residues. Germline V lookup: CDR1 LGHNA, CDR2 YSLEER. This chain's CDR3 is CASSQETPPGVGGYTF. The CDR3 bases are TGCGCCAGCAGCCAAGAGACCCCCCCCGGGGTTGGGGGCTACACCTTC.

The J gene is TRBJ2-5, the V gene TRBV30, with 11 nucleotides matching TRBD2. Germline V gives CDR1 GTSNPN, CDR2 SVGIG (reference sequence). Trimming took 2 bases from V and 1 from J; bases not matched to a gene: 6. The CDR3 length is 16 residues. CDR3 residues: CAWSPLAGGLQETQYF. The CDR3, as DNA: TGTGCCTGGAGTCCCCTAGCGGGGGGCCTCCAAGAGACCCAGTACTTC.

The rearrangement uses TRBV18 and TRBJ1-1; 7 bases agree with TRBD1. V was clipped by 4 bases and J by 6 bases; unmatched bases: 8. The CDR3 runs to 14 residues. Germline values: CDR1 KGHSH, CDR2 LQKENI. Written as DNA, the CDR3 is TGTGCCAGCTCACTCTCGACAGGGATGGCTGAAGCTTTCTTT. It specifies CASSLSTGMAEAFF. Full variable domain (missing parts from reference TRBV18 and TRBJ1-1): NAGVMQNPRHLVRRRGQEARLRCSPMKGHSHVYWYRQLPEEGLKFMVYLQKENIIDESGMPKERFSAEFPKEGPSILRIQQVVRGDSAAYFCASSLSTGMAEAFFGQGTRLTVV.

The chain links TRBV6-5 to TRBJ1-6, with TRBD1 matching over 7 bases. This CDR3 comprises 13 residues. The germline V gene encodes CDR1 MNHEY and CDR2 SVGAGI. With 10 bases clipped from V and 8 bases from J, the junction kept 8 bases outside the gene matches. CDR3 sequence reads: CATQTGWDSPLHF. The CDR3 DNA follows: TGTGCCACCCAGACAGGGTGGGATTCACCCCTCCACTTT.

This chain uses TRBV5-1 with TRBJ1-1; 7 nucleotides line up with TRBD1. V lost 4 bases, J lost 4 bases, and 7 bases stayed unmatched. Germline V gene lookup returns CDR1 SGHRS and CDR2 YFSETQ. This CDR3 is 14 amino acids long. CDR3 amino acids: CASSLGQMGTEAFF. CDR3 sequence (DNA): TGCGCCAGCAGCCTGGGACAGATGGGCACTGAAGCTTTCTTT.

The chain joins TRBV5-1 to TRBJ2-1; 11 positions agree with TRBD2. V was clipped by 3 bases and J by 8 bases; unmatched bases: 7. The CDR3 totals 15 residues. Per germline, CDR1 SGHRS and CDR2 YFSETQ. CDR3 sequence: CASSWSSGGPDEQFF. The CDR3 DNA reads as TGCGCCAGCAGCTGGTCTAGCGGGGGGCCGGATGAGCAGTTCTTC.